This T cell receptor beta chain is drawn from a study of cytomegalovirus exposure and HLA in healthy donors. This clone was counted between two and nine times. Its antigen is unidentified. PCR primers comprised 60 Vbeta and 13 Jbeta primers. Profiling relied on immunoSEQ multiplex PCR, and the TCRdb table lists in-frame clones only, not all of them. This sample has 150,000 to 250,000 clones, with more than 75% found just once. General study findings and limits: In an earlier analysis, about 87% or about 30%: the productive usage of most TCR beta V segments. Cytomegalovirus association was listed for roughly 160 TCR beta chains.

Trimming took off 6 bases at V and 0 bases at J, with 12 bases between the two ends. The CDR3 is 14 residues long. Germline values: CDR1 MDHEN, CDR2 SYDVKM. This chain connects TRBV28 to TRBJ2-7; a possible D gene is TRBD1 (6 bases). The sequenced sample consisted of PBMCs. The receptor was derived from a woman in her fifties or sixties in good health and CMV-seropositive. CDR3 loop: CASRLQGDSYEQYF. The DNA of the CDR3 is TGTGCCAGCAGACTACAGGGCGACTCCTACGAGCAGTACTTC.